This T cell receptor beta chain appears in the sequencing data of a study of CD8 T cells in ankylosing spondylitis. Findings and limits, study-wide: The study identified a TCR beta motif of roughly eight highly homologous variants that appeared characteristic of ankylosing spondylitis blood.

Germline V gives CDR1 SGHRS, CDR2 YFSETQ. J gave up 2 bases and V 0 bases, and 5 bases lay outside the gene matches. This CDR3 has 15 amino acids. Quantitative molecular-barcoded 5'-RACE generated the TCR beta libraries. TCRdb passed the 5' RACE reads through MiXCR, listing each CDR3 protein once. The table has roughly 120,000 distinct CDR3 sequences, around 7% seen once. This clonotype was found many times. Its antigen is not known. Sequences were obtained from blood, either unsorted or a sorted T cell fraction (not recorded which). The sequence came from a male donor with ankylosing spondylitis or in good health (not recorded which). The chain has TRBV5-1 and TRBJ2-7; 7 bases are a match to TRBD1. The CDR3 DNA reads TGCGCCAGCAGCTTGGGGGCCGACAGGGCCTACGAGCAGTACTTC. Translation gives CASSLGADRAYEQYF.